One sample yielded the 2 T cell receptor beta chains listed below, sequenced in a study of CD8 T cells in Susac syndrome. An amount of RNA that ranged from about 0.45 to 1 ug was reverse transcribed with random hexamers. TCRdb recomputed calls from the immunoSEQ multiplex PCR reads with MiXCR, one row per CDR3 protein. The repertoire holds under 200,000 distinct CDR3 sequences, with about 96% as singletons. The material sequenced was CD4+ T cells from PBMCs. The receptor set was obtained from a human donor with Susac syndrome.

The V call is TRBV11-2, the J call TRBJ2-2, with a possible D match to TRBD2 (5 bases). V lost 8 bases, J lost 2 bases, and 9 bases lay in between. Germline V gene data show CDR1 as SGHAT and CDR2 as FQNNGV. This CDR3 has 13 residues. The CDR3 nucleotides are TGTGCCAGCTATAGACTAAACACCGGGGAGCTGTTTTTT. Translated: CASYRLNTGELFF.

CDR3 protein: CSVEEGVDSFTDTQYF. CDR3 DNA: TGCAGCGTTGAAGAGGGAGTGGACAGCTTCACAGATACGCAGTATTTT. The chain has TRBV29-1 and TRBJ2-3; a weak D match, TRBD1 (6 bases). V lost 0 bases and J 2 bases, leaving 15 bases between the germline ends. The length of the CDR3 is 16 residues. From germline, CDR1 is SQVTM and CDR2 ANQGSEA.